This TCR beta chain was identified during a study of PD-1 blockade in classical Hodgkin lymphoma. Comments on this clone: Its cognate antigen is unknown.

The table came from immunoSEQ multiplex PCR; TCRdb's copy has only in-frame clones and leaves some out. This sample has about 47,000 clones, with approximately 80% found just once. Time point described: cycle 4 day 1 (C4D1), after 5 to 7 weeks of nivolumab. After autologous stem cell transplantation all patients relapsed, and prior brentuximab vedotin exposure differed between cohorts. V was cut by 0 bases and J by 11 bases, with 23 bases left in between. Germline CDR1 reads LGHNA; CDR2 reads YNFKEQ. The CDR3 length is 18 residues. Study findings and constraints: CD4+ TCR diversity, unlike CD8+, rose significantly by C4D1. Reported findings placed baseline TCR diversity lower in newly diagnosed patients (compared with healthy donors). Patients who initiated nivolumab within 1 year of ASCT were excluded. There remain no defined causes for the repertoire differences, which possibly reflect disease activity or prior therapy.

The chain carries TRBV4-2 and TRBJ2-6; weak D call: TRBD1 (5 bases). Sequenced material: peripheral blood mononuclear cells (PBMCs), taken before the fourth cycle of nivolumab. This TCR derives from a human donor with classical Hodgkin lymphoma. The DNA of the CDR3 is TGTGCCAGCAGCCAAGAAAGGGGTAGGCTCCTTTTAGAGTACGTCCTGACTTTC. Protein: CASSQERGRLLLEYVLTF.